The following is a TCR beta chain sequence with its context. This record belongs to a study of shared clonotypes between healthy human individuals. Sequenced by immunoSEQ multiplex PCR; TCRdb stores in-frame clones only, minus some. This sample has under 600,000 clones; roughly 85% occur once, and the top ten carry around 12%. Sequencing was carried out using PBMCs. The TCR sequence derives from a woman in her thirties or forties in good health. Some clones in this sample may be carry-over from other donors' samples.

CDR3 sequence (DNA): TGTGCCAGCTATAGGGCCCAAGAGACCCAGTACTTC. This translates into CASYRAQETQYF. The gene calls are TRBV2 and TRBJ2-5; D is ambiguous. Germline V gene sequence: CDR1 SNHLY, CDR2 FYNNEI. Trimming removed 8 bases at V and 1 base at J, with 8 bases between. The CDR3 spans 12 residues.